The following is a TCR beta chain sequence with its context. Antigen specificity is unknown. The CDR3 is 14 amino acids. Germline V CDR1 and CDR2: SGHTA, FQGNSA. V was clipped by 6 bases and J by 0 bases, with 12 bases between them. TCRdb called the 5' RACE reads again in MiXCR, with one record for every CDR3 protein. Of 300,000 to 400,000 distinct CDR3 sequences in the sample, approximately 15% are singletons; the top ten hold under 25%. This record comes from a study of T-cell memory formation after mild COVID-19. Study-wide context: TCR clusters showed largely donor specificity.

Notes on the study in general: From day 15 to 85, contracting clones were balanced between CD4 and CD8, whereas later expanders leaned toward CD4+.

The chain recombines TRBV7-2 with TRBJ2-7; D is unclear. Sequences were obtained from PBMCs or a T cell subset sorted from them (not recorded which). The TCR originated in a man aged 18 to 29 who had mild COVID-19 (a few samples of this study predate the infection). Cell type and time point are not known. The CDR3 reads CASRGWRNSYEQYF. CDR3 nucleotides: TGTGCCAGCAGGGGCTGGCGGAACTCCTACGAGCAGTACTTC.